The 4 T cell receptor beta chains listed next were all sequenced from one sample in a study of blood T cells in healthy people across ages (dated by TCRdb to the mid-2010s). The library was obtained by 5' RACE. The data were produced on an Illumina HiSeq 2500. A second PCR of about 7 to 12 cycles was performed with a sample-barcoded 5' primer and a J-beta primer mix. Starting from the raw public reads, TCRdb applied fastp trimming at Q25, assembled clones with MiXCR and retained in-frame beta chains. Entries are consolidated by CDR3 protein sequence, retaining the most common genes and DNA. This sample has 700,000 to 950,000 distinct CDR3 sequences in its table, and nearly 60% of those were observed once. 22% of the sample lies in the top ten. Material for sequencing was blood. The origin of the receptors is a young man in good health.

V gene TRBV6-2 or TRBV6-3 combines with J gene TRBJ2-7; D may correspond to TRBD1 or TRBD2 (5 bases each). This CDR3 is built from 12 residues. Deletions cut 0 bases from V and 9 bases from J, with 9 bases between. Germline assignment: CDR1 MNHEY and CDR2 SVGEGT. DNA for the CDR3: TGTGCCAGCAGTTACTCGAGGGGCGGGCAGTACTTC. Its translation: CASSYSRGGQYF.

This clonotype appeared a single time. The chain has TRBV7-6 and TRBJ2-7, with D maybe TRBD1 (5 bases). Trimming cost V 2 bases and J 7 bases, with 15 bases left between them. Germline assignment: CDR1 SGHVS and CDR2 FNYEAQ. The CDR3 has 14 residues. The CDR3 nucleotides are TGTGCCAGCAGCTTAACCCAACAGGTGGGGGAGCAGTACTTC. It specifies CASSLTQQVGEQYF.

The CDR3 reads CSVVFDSNQPQHF. The CDR3 bases are TGCAGCGTTGTCTTTGATAGTAATCAGCCCCAGCATTTT. The chain is built from TRBV29-1 and TRBJ1-5; D gene unclear. Germline assignment: CDR1 SQVTM and CDR2 ANQGSEA. The V end was cut by 4 bases, the J end by 4 bases, with 11 bases between. The CDR3 runs 13 residues.

This clonotype occurred a few times. The J gene is TRBJ2-7, the V gene TRBV5-4; D might be TRBD1 (6 bases). The V end lost 4 bases, the J end lost 2 bases, and 16 bases lay between the germline ends. This CDR3 is built from 15 residues. CDR1 SGHNT and CDR2 YYREEE come from the germline V gene (reference sequence). Here the CDR3 reads CASSAERQGTYEQYF. The CDR3 DNA follows: TGTGCCAGCAGCGCCGAGCGGCAGGGGACCTACGAGCAGTACTTC.